These 8 T cell receptor beta chains came from one sample sequenced in a study of tumor-infiltrating lymphocytes in primary liver carcinoma. It was unsorted whole blood that yielded blood RNA, and germline DNA was also extracted. The investigators made TCR beta cDNA from 500 ng total RNA, using a constant-region primer. Employing slightly modified ARM-PCR, three nested multiplex PCR rounds were run, and these gave rise to the TCR beta libraries. The first two PCR rounds used TRBV1-TRBV30 forward primers with a C-beta reverse primer, about 10 cycles each. TCRdb re-analysed the multiplex PCR reads in MiXCR, keeping a single row per CDR3 protein. Of roughly 330,000 distinct CDR3 sequences in the sample, about two thirds were seen once. The sequencing sample was made of peripheral blood. The receptors stem from a man in his forties or fifties with primary liver carcinoma and hepatitis B virus infection.

The chain carries TRBV11-2 and TRBJ2-1; 12 positions match TRBD1. Germline trimming cut 7 bases from V and 8 bases from J; bases unmatched to any gene: 18. Germline V lookup: CDR1 SGHAT, CDR2 FQNNGV. The CDR3 runs 18 residues. CDR3: CASNPRWGGQGADDEQFF. Here the CDR3 DNA reads TGTGCCAGCAACCCTAGATGGGGGGGACAGGGGGCAGACGATGAGCAGTTCTTC. The variable domain in full, with the rest retrieved from reference TRBV11-2 and TRBJ2-1, is EAGVAQSPRYKIIEKRQSVAFWCNPISGHATLYWYQQILGQGPKLLIQFQNNGVVDDSQLPKDRFSAERLKGVDSTLKIQPAKLEDSAVYLCASNPRWGGQGADDEQFFGPGTRLTVL.

Comment on this clonotype: A much larger clone differs by one base, so this may be a read error. Given the absence of the conserved phenylalanine or tryptophan at the CDR3 end, a read error is likely. This chain uses TRBV29-1 with TRBJ1-2, with D possibly matching TRBD1 (5 bases). The CDR3 totals 12 residues. Germline values: CDR1 SQVTM, CDR2 ANQGSEA. The germline V and J ends were trimmed by 8 bases and 3 bases, with 13 bases remaining between them. CDR3: CSTGDGDYGYTL. The DNA for the CDR3 is TGCAGCACCGGGGACGGGGACTATGGCTACACCTTA.

Regarding this clonotype: The germline gene is not matched at one end of the junction; a read error may be the cause. This chain links TRBV6-5 with TRBJ2-5; D tentatively fits TRBD1 or TRBD2 (5 bases each). Germline loops: CDR1 MNHEY, CDR2 SVGAGI. This CDR3 region has 13 residues. CDR3 sequence reads: CTSSYSGWETQYF. In nucleotides, the CDR3 is TGTACCAGCAGTTACTCAGGGTGGGAGACCCAGTATTTC.

On this clonotype: This clone may be a read error of a much larger clone one base away. This chain links TRBV4-2 with TRBJ1-5; D not resolved. The germline CDR1 and CDR2 sequences are LGHNA and YNFKEQ. This CDR3 comprises 15 residues. The CDR3 region has the DNA TGTACCAGCAGCCAAGAGAGGGTTAACAATCAGCCCCAGCATTTT. It translates to CTSSQERVNNQPQHF.

Concerning this clonotype itself: A junction end diverges from the germline sequence, so it may reflect a read error. This chain links TRBV6-2 or TRBV6-3 with TRBJ2-3; D is undetermined. CDR3 size: 12 residues. The germline V gene has CDR1 MNHEY and CDR2 SVGEGT. As DNA, the CDR3 is TGTGCCAGCACTTACGGTGCAGATACGCAGTATTTT. Translated, it gives CASTYGADTQYF.

The chain employs TRBV20-1 and TRBJ1-4; D unresolved. Per the germline V gene, CDR1 is DFQATT and CDR2 is SNEGSKA (reference sequence). There are 13 residues in the CDR3. V lost 1 base to trimming and J lost 3 bases, with 6 bases between them. The DNA of the CDR3 is TGCAGTGCTAGAGTGCAGCCTAATGAAAAACTGTTTTTT. This sequence encodes CSARVQPNEKLFF.

To note about this clonotype: It may be a read error: a sequence one base away is much more abundant. The chain links TRBV10-3 to TRBJ2-3, with D possibly TRBD1 on 6 matching bases. The germline CDR1 and CDR2 sequences are ENHRY and SYGVKD. This CDR3 contains 15 residues. Trimming removed 7 bases from V and 2 bases from J, with 16 bases in between. The CDR3 reads CAIIAEGGPTDTQYF. The CDR3 DNA reads TGTGCCATCATTGCGGAAGGGGGTCCCACAGATACGCAGTATTTT.

A remark on this clonotype: A much larger clone lies one base from this, so it may be a read error. The chain has TRBV7-9 and TRBJ2-7, with a tentative D call TRBD1 (5 bases). Germline V gives CDR1 SEHNR, CDR2 FQNEAQ (reference sequence). The CDR3 consists of 13 residues. The CDR3 loop is CANSVTVSDEQYF. DNA for the CDR3: TGTGCCAACAGCGTGACAGTTTCGGACGAGCAGTACTTC.